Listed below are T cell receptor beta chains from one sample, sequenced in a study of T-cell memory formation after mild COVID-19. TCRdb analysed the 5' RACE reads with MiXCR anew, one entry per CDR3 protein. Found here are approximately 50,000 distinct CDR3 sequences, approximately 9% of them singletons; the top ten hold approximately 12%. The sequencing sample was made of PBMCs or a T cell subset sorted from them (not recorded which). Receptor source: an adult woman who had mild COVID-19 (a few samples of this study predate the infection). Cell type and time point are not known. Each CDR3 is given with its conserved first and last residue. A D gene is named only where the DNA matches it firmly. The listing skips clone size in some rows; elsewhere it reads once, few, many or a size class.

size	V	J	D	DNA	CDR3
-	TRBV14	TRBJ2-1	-	TGTGCCAGCAGCCAAGTACAGGGTGGGCAGTTCTTC	CASSQVQGGQFF
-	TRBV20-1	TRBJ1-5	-	TGCAGTGCTAGGAGGCAGGGTTTCAATCAGCCCCAGCATTTT	CSARRQGFNQPQHF
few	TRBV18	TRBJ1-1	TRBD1	TGTGCCAGCTCCCCGGGACAGGGCACTGAAGCTTTCTTT	CASSPGQGTEAFF
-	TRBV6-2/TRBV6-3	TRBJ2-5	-	TGTGCCAGCAGTTATAGTCTTAGCGGCAGGGATCGGGAGACCCAGTACTTC	CASSYSLSGRDRETQYF
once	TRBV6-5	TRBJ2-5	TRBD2	TGTGCCAGCAACCCCCGAGTAGCGGGGACCCAAGAGACCCAGTACTTC	CASNPRVAGTQETQYF
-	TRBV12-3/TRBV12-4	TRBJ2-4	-	TGTGCCAGCGGGGAACAGGGTTACAAAAACATTCAGTACTTC	CASGEQGYKNIQYF
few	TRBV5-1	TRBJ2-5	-	TGCGCCAGCAGCCTTACGGGGATAAGAGAGACCCAGTACTTC	CASSLTGIRETQYF
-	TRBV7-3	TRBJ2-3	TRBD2	TGTGCCAGCAGCTTATCTAGCGGGAGAACAGATACGCAGTATTTT	CASSLSSGRTDTQYF
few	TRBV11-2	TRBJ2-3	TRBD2	TGTGCCAGCAGCCCTCCCGGGGGGGGCACAGATACGCAGTATTTT	CASSPPGGGTDTQYF
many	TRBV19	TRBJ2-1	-	TGTGCCAGTAGTAATCACCAATCGAGCCCCGAGCAGTTCTTC	CASSNHQSSPEQFF
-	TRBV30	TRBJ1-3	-	TGTGCCTGGAGTCTGCAGGGGAGAAACACCATATATTTT	CAWSLQGRNTIYF
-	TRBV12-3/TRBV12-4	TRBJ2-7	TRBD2	TGTGCCAGCAGTTTGAGCGGGGGGACCCCATTTTACGAGCAGTACTTC	CASSLSGGTPFYEQYF
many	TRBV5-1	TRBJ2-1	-	TGCGCCAGCAGCTTGGGACACTCAAGCTCCTACAATGAGCAGTTCTTC	CASSLGHSSSYNEQFF
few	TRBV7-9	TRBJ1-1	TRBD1	TGTGCCAGCAGGGGAACGGACAGGGTGAACACTGAAGCTTTCTTT	CASRGTDRVNTEAFF
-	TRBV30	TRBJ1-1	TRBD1	TGTGCCTGGAACAGACAGGGGAACACTGAAGCTTTCTTT	CAWNRQGNTEAFF
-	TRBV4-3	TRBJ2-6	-	TGCGCCAGCAGCCAAGATACCCAGACTGGGGCCAACGTCCTGACTTTC	CASSQDTQTGANVLTF
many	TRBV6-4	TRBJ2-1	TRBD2	TGTGCCAGCAGTGCCGACAGGGTAGTTGGACTAGCGGACAATGAGCAGTTCTTC	CASSADRVVGLADNEQFF
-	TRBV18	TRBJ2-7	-	TGTGCCAGCTCACCAGACAGGCGCGAGCAGTACTTC	CASSPDRREQYF
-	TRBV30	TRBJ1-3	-	TGTGCCTGGAGTGAGGCAGGGTTTTTCTCTGGAAACACCATATATTTT	CAWSEAGFFSGNTIYF
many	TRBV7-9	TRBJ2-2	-	TGTGCCAGCAGCTTCGGGACAACGAACACCGGGGAGCTGTTTTTT	CASSFGTTNTGELFF
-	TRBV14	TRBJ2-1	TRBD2	TGTGCCAGCAGCCAAGATTTGAGGACTAGCCCCAATCAGTTCTTC	CASSQDLRTSPNQFF
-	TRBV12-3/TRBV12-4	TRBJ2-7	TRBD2	TGTGCCAGCAGTTCGACTTGGTGGGACACCCCGGGGGGGGAGAGATACGAGCAGTACTTC	CASSSTWWDTPGGERYEQYF
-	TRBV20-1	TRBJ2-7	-	TGCAGTGCTAGAGATATGGATGGACGGGCTGGCGAGCAGTACTTC	CSARDMDGRAGEQYF
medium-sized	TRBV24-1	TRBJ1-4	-	TGTGCCACCAGTGATTCGCGCGGCGGTGCAGGGGCGGGATCGAATGAAAAACTGTTTTTT	CATSDSRGGAGAGSNEKLFF
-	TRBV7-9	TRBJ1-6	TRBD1	TGTGCCAGCAGCATGGGACAGTATAATTCACCCCTCCACTTT	CASSMGQYNSPLHF
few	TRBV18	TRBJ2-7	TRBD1	TGTGCCAGCTCACCCGCCGGGACAGGGGGTTTCGAGCAGTACTTC	CASSPAGTGGFEQYF
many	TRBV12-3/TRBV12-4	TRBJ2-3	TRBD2	TGTGCCAGCAACTCACGGGAGGGGCAGGGCGCGGATACGCAGTATTTT	CASNSREGQGADTQYF
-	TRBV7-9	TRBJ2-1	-	TGTGCCAGCAGCCCCGGACAAATCTATGAGCAGTTCTTC	CASSPGQIYEQFF
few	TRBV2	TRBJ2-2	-	TGTGCCAGCAGGGGAGCCAGGGGCGGGGAGCTGTTTTTT	CASRGARGGELFF
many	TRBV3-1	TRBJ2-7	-	TGTGCCAGCAGCCAAGGGACCGTGAGGGACGAGCAGTACTTC	CASSQGTVRDEQYF
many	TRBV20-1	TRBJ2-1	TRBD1	TGCAGTGCTAGAGTGGGGACAGGGCTACCGGATGAGCAGTTCTTC	CSARVGTGLPDEQFF
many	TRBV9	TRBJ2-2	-	TGTGCCAGCAGCGTCGACCGGGCCGGGGAGCTGTTTTTT	CASSVDRAGELFF
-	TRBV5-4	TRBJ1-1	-	TGTGCCAGCAGCTGGGGGGGAAGGGGAATGAACACTGAAGCTTTCTTT	CASSWGGRGMNTEAFF